These 31 T cell receptor beta chains were all obtained from the same sample, sequenced in a study of cytomegalovirus exposure and HLA in healthy donors. With 60 Vbeta and 13 Jbeta primers, the PCR was carried out. Profiled with immunoSEQ multiplex PCR; TCRdb holds only in-frame clones, not every one. Here the sample spans more than 60,000 clones, about three quarters being singletons. The sample comprised PBMCs. Receptors originate from a male donor in good health and CMV-seropositive.

The V call is TRBV28, the J call TRBJ1-1; D unresolved. The CDR3 consists of 11 residues. Germline CDR1 and CDR2: MDHEN and SYDVKM. The germline V and J ends were trimmed by 9 bases and 1 base, with 6 bases remaining between them. CDR3 residues: CASHGNTEAFF. For the CDR3, the DNA is TGTGCCAGTCACGGGAACACTGAAGCTTTCTTT. The complete variable domain, with remaining parts taken from reference TRBV28 and TRBJ1-1, reads DVKVTQSSRYLVKRTGEKVFLECVQDMDHENMFWYRQDPGLGLRLIYFSYDVKMKEKGDIPEGYSVSREKKERFSLILESASTNQTSMYLCASHGNTEAFFGQGTRLTVV.

The rearrangement links TRBV7-8 to TRBJ1-1; 7 bases are shared with TRBD1. The CDR3 totals 15 residues. The germline V gene has CDR1 SGHVS and CDR2 FQNEAQ. Unmatched junction bases numbered 12, after V lost 5 bases and J lost 6 bases. The CDR3 region has the DNA TGTGCCAGCAGCCGGAAACAGGGGAAGGCGGCTGAAGCTTTCTTT. The encoded protein is CASSRKQGKAAEAFF.

This clone was seen a handful of times. This chain connects TRBV27 to TRBJ1-2, with a possible D match to TRBD1 (5 bases). Germline V lookup: CDR1 MNHEY, CDR2 SMNVEV (reference sequence). The CDR3 consists of 13 residues. V gave up 6 bases and J gave up 8 bases, with 16 bases separating them. CDR3 sequence: CASSAPAGRGYTF. CDR3 DNA sequence: TGTGCCAGCAGCGCCCCTGCAGGGCGCGGCTACACCTTC.

The rearrangement uses TRBV28 and TRBJ1-4, with D possibly TRBD1 on 6 matching bases. Trimming cost V 5 bases and J 8 bases, with 12 bases left between them. This CDR3 contains 13 residues. Germline CDR1 and CDR2: MDHEN and SYDVKM. The CDR3 DNA sequence: TGTGCCAGCAGTACAGGGTCAAGGGAAAAACTGTTTTTT. It translates to CASSTGSREKLFF.

The rearrangement uses TRBV29-1 and TRBJ1-1, with 9 bases matching TRBD1. The V gene end was trimmed by 1 base and the J gene end by 7 bases; junction bases not matched to a gene: 1. CDR1 is SQVTM and CDR2 is ANQGSEA in the germline V gene. This CDR3 has 12 residues. The CDR3 is CSVEGDRVEAFF. The CDR3 DNA reads TGCAGCGTTGAAGGGGACAGGGTTGAAGCTTTCTTT.

The chain links TRBV5-1 to TRBJ2-5; D is possibly TRBD1 (6 bases). CDR1 SGHRS and CDR2 YFSETQ come from the germline V gene. Trimming took 0 bases from V and 2 from J, leaving 11 bases between them. The CDR3 runs to 15 residues. The CDR3 DNA follows: TGCGCCAGCAGCTTGGCCGTCCAGGGGCAAGAGACCCAGTACTTC. This translates into CASSLAVQGQETQYF.

This chain joins TRBV6-1 and TRBJ1-2, with D perhaps TRBD1 (6 bases). Trimming removed 3 bases from V and 5 bases from J, with 10 bases in between. Germline CDR1 reads MNHNS; CDR2 reads SASEGT. The CDR3 runs 13 residues. The CDR3: CASSEDRIYGYTF. The CDR3 nucleotides are TGTGCCAGCAGTGAGGACAGAATTTATGGCTACACCTTC.

The rearrangement uses TRBV9 and TRBJ2-3; TRBD1 aligns across 8 bases. With 0 bases clipped from V and 2 bases from J, the junction kept 5 bases outside the gene matches. The CDR3 totals 16 residues. Germline assignment: CDR1 SGDLS and CDR2 YYNGEE. CDR3 sequence: CASSVVQGGVTDTQYF. CDR3 DNA sequence: TGTGCCAGCAGCGTAGTACAGGGGGGTGTCACAGATACGCAGTATTTT.

This sequence joins TRBV5-4 and TRBJ2-2, with 10 bases that match TRBD1. Germline trimming cut 4 bases from V and 6 bases from J; bases unmatched to any gene: 9. The CDR3 is 16 amino acids. The germline gives CDR1 SGHNT, CDR2 YYREEE (reference sequence). Here the CDR3 reads CASSPATGGPPGELFF. For the CDR3, the DNA is TGTGCCAGCAGCCCAGCGACAGGGGGCCCCCCCGGGGAGCTGTTTTTT.

The V call is TRBV7-2, the J call TRBJ1-1, with a weak D call TRBD1 (6 bases). The length of the CDR3 is 14 residues. V dropped 5 bases and J dropped 1 base, with 11 bases sitting between them. Per the germline V gene, CDR1 is SGHTA and CDR2 is FQGNSA. CDR3: CASSPTGWNTEAFF. CDR3 sequence (DNA): TGTGCCAGCAGCCCGACAGGTTGGAACACTGAAGCTTTCTTT.

The chain combines TRBV19 with TRBJ2-7; maybe TRBD2 (6 bases). Germline assignment: CDR1 LNHDA and CDR2 SQIVND (reference sequence). Trimming removed 4 bases at V and 0 bases at J, with 16 bases between. The CDR3 runs 16 residues. CDR3 DNA: TGTGCCAGTAGTACCGGGACTTCCCACCCCTCCTACGAGCAGTACTTC. Its translation: CASSTGTSHPSYEQYF.

The rearrangement uses TRBV9 and TRBJ2-3, with 11 bases matching TRBD1. Germline trimming cut 0 bases from V and 5 bases from J; bases unmatched to any gene: 8. Germline CDR1 reads SGDLS; CDR2 reads YYNGEE. The CDR3 has 17 amino acids. CDR3 protein: CASSVEGTGGEGDTQYF. CDR3 nucleotides: TGTGCCAGCAGCGTAGAGGGGACAGGGGGAGAAGGAGATACGCAGTATTTT. Based on the CDR3 plus reference TRBV9 and TRBJ2-3, the full variable domain is DSGVTQTPKHLITATGQRVTLRCSPRSGDLSVYWYQQSLDQGLQFLIQYYNGEERAKGNILERFSAQQFPDLHSELNLSSLELGDSALYFCASSVEGTGGEGDTQYFGPGTRLTVL.

The chain joins TRBV7-2 to TRBJ2-5, with D maybe TRBD2 (7 bases). The CDR3 runs 14 residues. Germline loops: CDR1 SGHTA, CDR2 FQGNSA. The ends were cut back, 5 bases at V and 5 bases at J, with 15 bases in the middle. The CDR3 DNA is TGTGCCAGCAGCCAGACGGGGGGCGCGGAGACCCAGTACTTC. This translates into CASSQTGGAETQYF.

The chain is built from TRBV11-2 and TRBJ1-5; 8 nucleotides line up with TRBD1. Trimming at V came to 5 bases and at J to 5 bases, leaving 8 bases not matched to a gene. The length of the CDR3 is 15 residues. Germline CDR1 SGHAT, CDR2 FQNNGV. The CDR3 sequence is CASSPDRGWHQPQHF. CDR3 bases: TGTGCCAGCAGCCCAGACAGGGGATGGCATCAGCCCCAGCATTTT. The entire variable domain, with the rest obtained from reference TRBV11-2 and TRBJ1-5, is as follows: EAGVAQSPRYKIIEKRQSVAFWCNPISGHATLYWYQQILGQGPKLLIQFQNNGVVDDSQLPKDRFSAERLKGVDSTLKIQPAKLEDSAVYLCASSPDRGWHQPQHFGDGTRLSIL.

The chain has TRBV27 and TRBJ2-7; TRBD1 is a possible D gene (6 bases). Germline values: CDR1 MNHEY, CDR2 SMNVEV (reference sequence). There are 15 residues in the CDR3. Trimming shortened V by 4 bases and J by 0 bases, and 13 bases separated the two germline ends. The CDR3 bases are TGTGCCAGCAGTTACAGGGCAAGGGGCTCCTACGAGCAGTACTTC. Amino acid sequence: CASSYRARGSYEQYF.

This clone was recorded once. The gene calls are TRBV10-3 and TRBJ2-7; 10 bases agree with TRBD1. Looked up from germline, CDR1 is ENHRY and CDR2 is SYGVKD. CDR3 length: 15 residues. With V trimmed by 7 bases and J by 2 bases, 8 bases remained unmatched. The CDR3 nucleotides read TGTGCCATCAAAGGCCAGGACAGGGGGACCTACGAGCAGTACTTC. Translated: CAIKGQDRGTYEQYF.

The V call is TRBV7-6, the J call TRBJ1-1, with 7 bases identical to TRBD1. Germline values: CDR1 SGHVS, CDR2 FNYEAQ. The CDR3 contains 16 residues. V shed 4 bases, J shed 0 bases, and the junction held 8 bases outside the gene matches. In DNA form, the CDR3 reads TGTGCCAGCAGCTACGAAACAGGGGTAGTGAACACTGAAGCTTTCTTT. This gives the protein CASSYETGVVNTEAFF.

A few counts support this clone. V and J are TRBV7-8 and TRBJ2-1; TRBD2 matches at 14 bases. Germline trimming cut 1 base from V and 5 bases from J; bases unmatched to any gene: 1. The germline CDR1 and CDR2 sequences are SGHVS and FQNEAQ. The CDR3 is 16 residues long. For the CDR3, the DNA is TGTGCCAGCAGCTTAGGGACTAGCGGGGGGCACAATGAGCAGTTCTTC. Protein sequence: CASSLGTSGGHNEQFF.

This clone has only a few counts. This chain joins TRBV2 and TRBJ2-7; 9 nucleotides agree with TRBD1. The CDR3 loop spans 15 amino acids. The V gene's germline CDR1 is SNHLY and CDR2 FYNNEI. Losses at the gene ends were 2 bases for V and 7 bases for J; bases not matched to a gene: 9. CDR3: CASSEPRTGAREQYF. DNA of the CDR3: TGTGCCAGCAGTGAACCCCGGACAGGGGCAAGGGAGCAGTACTTC.

J is TRBJ1-6 and V is TRBV11-2, with 9 bases fitting TRBD1. This CDR3 contains 15 residues. Germline-derived CDR1 and CDR2 are SGHAT and FQNNGV. The junction had 0 bases not matched to a gene; V was cut back by 3 bases and J by 3 bases. CDR3 amino acids: CASSLTGGYNSPLHF. CDR3 in DNA: TGTGCCAGCAGCTTGACAGGGGGCTATAATTCACCCCTCCACTTT. Drawing the rest from reference TRBV11-2 and TRBJ1-6, the complete variable domain is EAGVAQSPRYKIIEKRQSVAFWCNPISGHATLYWYQQILGQGPKLLIQFQNNGVVDDSQLPKDRFSAERLKGVDSTLKIQPAKLEDSAVYLCASSLTGGYNSPLHFGNGTRLTVT.

This chain links TRBV12-1 with TRBJ1-6; the D call of TRBD1 is as the table states it, not checked on the DNA. TRBV12-1 is an annotated pseudogene. There are 14 residues in the CDR3. The chain's CDR3 is CASSSNRGNSPLHF. DNA for the CDR3: TGTGCCAGCAGCTCCAACAGGGGGAATTCACCCCTCCACTTT.

This chain uses TRBV4-2 with TRBJ1-2; 7 bases are shared with TRBD1. The J segment lost 4 bases and the V segment lost 4 bases, leaving 6 bases of the junction unmatched. This CDR3 is 14 amino acids long. CDR1 is LGHNA and CDR2 is YNFKEQ in the germline V gene. The CDR3 loop reads CASSPGQDVYGYTF. CDR3 coding DNA: TGTGCCAGCAGCCCTGGACAGGATGTCTATGGCTACACCTTC.

This rearrangement joins TRBV9 to TRBJ1-4; D ambiguous. Trimming took off 0 bases at V and 4 bases at J, with 7 bases between the two ends. Germline CDR1 and CDR2: SGDLS and YYNGEE. CDR3 length: 14 residues. The CDR3 region has the DNA TGTGCCAGCAGCGTAGCTACGGGTAATGAAAAACTGTTTTTT. Amino acids: CASSVATGNEKLFF.

This CDR3 is CASSLAGVGYGYTF. For the CDR3, the DNA is TGTGCCAGCAGCTTAGCCGGGGTCGGCTATGGCTACACCTTC. The chain employs TRBV7-8 and TRBJ1-2; D unresolved. The ends were cut back, 0 bases at V and 4 bases at J, with 9 bases in the middle. CDR3 length equals 14 residues. CDR1 and CDR2 (germline): SGHVS, FQNEAQ.

The chain recombines TRBV2 with TRBJ1-4; TRBD1 aligns across 9 bases. The CDR3 is 15 residues long. V was clipped by 3 bases and J by 6 bases; unmatched bases: 5. Germline CDR1 SNHLY, CDR2 FYNNEI. Written as DNA, the CDR3 is TGTGCCAGCAGTGATTTACAGGGGGCTGATGAAAAACTGTTTTTT. Protein: CASSDLQGADEKLFF.

This clone has a single count. The chain carries TRBV6-5 and TRBJ1-6; 7 positions match TRBD1. V dropped 4 bases and J dropped 7; count of bases not matched to a gene: 10. The CDR3 runs 16 residues. Germline V gene sequence: CDR1 MNHEY, CDR2 SVGAGI. CDR3 protein: CASSWGNRGRNSPLHF. The CDR3 DNA follows: TGTGCCAGCAGTTGGGGAAACAGGGGTCGAAATTCACCCCTCCACTTT.

V gene TRBV5-6 combines with J gene TRBJ1-1; D is undetermined. V lost 3 bases and J lost 2, with 8 bases in between. The CDR3 has 13 residues. CDR1 is SGHDT and CDR2 is YYEEEE in the germline V gene. As DNA, the CDR3 is TGTGCCAGCAGCTGGAGCGGAAACACTGAAGCTTTCTTT. Amino acids: CASSWSGNTEAFF.

The V and J genes are TRBV19 and TRBJ1-2; tentative D call: TRBD1 (5 bases). CDR3 length: 12 amino acids. Germline V gene data show CDR1 as LNHDA and CDR2 as SQIVND (reference sequence). The V and J ends lost 6 bases and 7 bases respectively, with 12 bases between them. The CDR3 sequence is CASSSGGPGYTF. CDR3 bases: TGTGCCAGTAGCTCGGGGGGACCTGGCTACACCTTC.

The V gene is TRBV13, the J gene TRBJ1-3; 8 nucleotides line up with TRBD1. The CDR3 totals 14 residues. Germline V CDR1 and CDR2: PRHDT, FYEKMQ (reference sequence). V lost 5 bases, J lost 8 bases, and 8 bases stayed unmatched. The CDR3: CASSPWTGKDTIYF. CDR3 sequence (DNA): TGTGCCAGCAGCCCTTGGACAGGGAAGGACACCATATATTTT.

This chain uses TRBV28 with TRBJ1-1; TRBD1 matches 11 bases. This CDR3 contains 14 residues. Per the germline V gene, CDR1 is MDHEN and CDR2 is SYDVKM. V was pared by 6 bases and J by 1 base, with 1 base of the junction left unmatched. This CDR3 is CASRGTGGNTEAFF. CDR3 sequence (DNA): TGTGCCAGCAGGGGGACAGGGGGGAACACTGAAGCTTTCTTT. Combining the CDR3 with reference TRBV28 and TRBJ1-1 gives the whole variable domain DVKVTQSSRYLVKRTGEKVFLECVQDMDHENMFWYRQDPGLGLRLIYFSYDVKMKEKGDIPEGYSVSREKKERFSLILESASTNQTSMYLCASRGTGGNTEAFFGQGTRLTVV.

V gene TRBV5-1 combines with J gene TRBJ2-1; the D gene is possibly TRBD2 (6 bases). Trimming removed 0 bases from V and 0 bases from J, with 13 bases in between. The CDR3 is 17 residues long. Germline CDR1 reads SGHRS; CDR2 reads YFSETQ. CDR3 residues: CASSLDGTFSSYNEQFF. The CDR3 bases are TGCGCCAGCAGCTTGGACGGGACTTTCAGCTCCTACAATGAGCAGTTCTTC.